The 4 T cell receptor beta chains in this list originate from one sample, sequenced in a study of T cell changes during pregnancy in multiple sclerosis. The method was immunoSEQ multiplex PCR; TCRdb's version includes in-frame clones alone and lacks a portion of them. This sample has tens of thousands of clones; 92% occur once, and the top ten carry roughly 1.5%. Material: peripheral blood, obtained after pregnancy. The source is a female donor with multiple sclerosis, enrolled in a pregnancy study.

V and J are TRBV28 and TRBJ2-3, with 8 bases aligning to TRBD2. V lost 4 bases, J lost 6 bases, and 6 bases stayed unmatched. Germline lookup yields CDR1 MDHEN and CDR2 SYDVKM. The CDR3 covers 14 residues. The chain's CDR3 is CASSSGGATDTQYF. The DNA for the CDR3 is TGTGCCAGCAGTTCGGGGGGGGCAACCGATACGCAGTATTTT.

The rearrangement links TRBV25-1 to TRBJ1-1; D unresolved. The V and J ends lost 5 bases and 1 base respectively, with 2 bases between them. This CDR3 has 11 residues. The germline V gene encodes CDR1 MGHDK and CDR2 SYGVNS. Written as DNA, the CDR3 is TGTGCCAGCAGTCAGAACACTGAAGCTTTCTTT. The encoded protein is CASSQNTEAFF.

The gene calls are TRBV5-1 and TRBJ2-3; TRBD1 aligns across 10 bases. The trim removed 6 bases at V and 3 bases at J, leaving 7 bases unmatched. Looked up from germline, CDR1 is SGHRS and CDR2 is YFSETQ. The CDR3 loop spans 15 amino acids. Here the CDR3 reads CASNPGTGVTDTQYF. The DNA for the CDR3 is TGCGCCAGCAACCCCGGGACAGGGGTTACAGATACGCAGTATTTT.

The chain has TRBV4-2 and TRBJ2-1; D is possibly TRBD1 (6 bases). This CDR3 has 15 amino acids. Germline-derived CDR1 and CDR2 are LGHNA and YNFKEQ. V lost 4 bases and J 7 bases, leaving 17 bases between the germline ends. Here the CDR3 reads CASSLQGGPRNEQFF. The DNA for the CDR3 is TGTGCCAGCAGCCTCCAAGGGGGACCACGGAATGAGCAGTTCTTC.